The 20 T cell receptor beta chains in this list originate from one sample, sequenced in a study of read filtering for tumor transcriptome and immune sequencing. From roughly 0.4 ug of RNA, a library with molecular barcoded alpha/delta and beta/gamma adaptors was made. TCRdb analysed the reads with MiXCR anew, one entry per CDR3 protein. The data hold tens of thousands of distinct CDR3 sequences, with 20% observed a single time. The sequenced material came from a population of CD138-negative cells sorted from bone marrow. These receptors came from a donor aged 40 or older with multiple myeloma.

A remark on this clonotype: Lacking the conserved final phenylalanine or tryptophan, this CDR3 likely reflects a read error. This rearrangement joins TRBV28 to TRBJ1-4; no clear D. CDR1 is MDHEN, CDR2 SYDVKM, per germline. The length of the CDR3 is 17 residues. CDR3 in amino acids: CACSFASRAGMKEKLFI. The CDR3 region has the DNA TGTGCCTGCAGTTTTGCCTCGCGGGCCGGAATGAAGGAAAAACTGTTTATT.

This clonotype was counted ten times or more. DNA for the CDR3: TGTGCCTGGCTCCAAGATTACAATGAGCAGTTCTTC. The encoded protein is CAWLQDYNEQFF. This chain links TRBV30 with TRBJ2-1; D is undetermined. Germline lookup yields CDR1 GTSNPN and CDR2 SVGIG (reference sequence). This CDR3 region has 12 residues. Trimming pared 5 bases from V and 4 bases from J, leaving 9 bases between.

Concerning this clonotype: This may stem from a read error, because a much larger clone lies one nucleotide away. The CDR3 region is CASRTGRWTSGRLENEQFF. The CDR3 DNA reads as TGTGCCAGCAGAACAGGGCGCTGGACTAGCGGGAGATTGGAGAATGAGCAGTTCTTC. The chain employs TRBV6-1 and TRBJ2-1; 13 positions match TRBD2. CDR3 length: 19 residues. Germline V gives CDR1 MNHNS, CDR2 SASEGT. Losses at the gene ends were 6 bases for V and 7 bases for J; bases not matched to a gene: 18.

This chain links TRBV20-1 with TRBJ2-7, with TRBD2 identical over 9 bases. The germline CDR1 and CDR2 sequences are DFQATT and SNEGSKA (reference sequence). The V gene end was trimmed by 3 bases and the J gene end by 0 bases; junction bases not matched to a gene: 6. CDR3 length: 15 amino acids. CDR3 sequence reads: CSARDLAGSSYEQYF. In nucleotides, the CDR3 is TGCAGTGCTAGGGACCTAGCGGGGAGCTCCTACGAGCAGTACTTC.

Only a few counts were recorded for this clonotype. CDR3 coding DNA: TGCGCCAGCAGCCAAGGAGGAGGGGGCCATCAGCCCCAGCATTTT. This codes for CASSQGGGGHQPQHF. J is TRBJ1-5 and V is TRBV4-3; 7 bases match TRBD1. Germline CDR1 reads LGHNA; CDR2 reads YSLEER. The CDR3 is 15 amino acids. Germline trimming cut 1 base from V and 5 bases from J; bases unmatched to any gene: 5.

In this sample, this clonotype turned up many times. The V gene is TRBV12-3 or TRBV12-4, the J gene TRBJ2-2, with no clear D. This CDR3 is built from 13 residues. The V end lost 5 bases, the J end lost 1 base, and 5 bases lay between the germline ends. The CDR3: CASSPQNTGELFF. The DNA of the CDR3 is TGTGCCAGCAGTCCTCAGAACACCGGGGAGCTGTTTTTT.

Judged by abundance, this clonotype is medium-sized. The V and J genes are TRBV28 and TRBJ2-1; 9 bases are a match to TRBD2. The CDR3 totals 15 residues. Per germline, CDR1 MDHEN and CDR2 SYDVKM. The junction had 10 bases not matched to a gene; V was cut back by 5 bases and J by 8 bases. CDR3 region: CASSPLGRGRDEQFF. As DNA, the CDR3 is TGTGCCAGCAGTCCCCTAGGGCGCGGGAGGGATGAGCAGTTCTTC.

On this clonotype: One base away lies a much larger clone, so this may be a sequencing read error. This chain links TRBV29-1 with TRBJ2-1; 8 bases are shared with TRBD1. CDR1 is SQVTM and CDR2 is ANQGSEA in the germline V gene. The CDR3 spans 10 residues. V trimming: 7 bases; J trimming: 12 bases; junction bases outside the gene matches: 5. CDR3 residues: CSDRTGLQFF. The CDR3, as DNA: TGCAGCGATCGGACAGGGCTGCAGTTCTTC.

This clonotype has a count of ten or more. The CDR3 here is CASSQDRTASGGLNEQFF. The CDR3 DNA sequence: TGTGCCAGCAGCCAAGACCGGACCGCTAGCGGGGGCCTCAATGAGCAGTTCTTC. The chain employs TRBV14 and TRBJ2-1; 10 bases map to TRBD2. From germline, CDR1 is SGHDN and CDR2 FVKESK. V gave up 0 bases and J gave up 6 bases; unmatched junction bases: 11. This CDR3 comprises 18 residues.

This clonotype was observed a handful of times. The chain carries TRBV2 and TRBJ2-2; possibly TRBD2 for D (6 bases). This CDR3 contains 15 residues. Germline V gives CDR1 SNHLY, CDR2 FYNNEI. V lost 7 bases and J lost 4, with 16 bases in between. The CDR3 bases are TGTGCCAGCATTTTAGGAGGGAAAGCCACCGGGGAGCTGTTTTTT. Protein product: CASILGGKATGELFF.

In DNA, the CDR3 is TGCAGTGCTGATCTAGGGAGAGGTCCGTACGAGCAGTACTTC. Its protein product is CSADLGRGPYEQYF. This rearrangement joins TRBV20-1 to TRBJ2-7; D perhaps matches TRBD2 (5 bases). Germline V gene sequence: CDR1 DFQATT, CDR2 SNEGSKA (reference sequence). The V gene lost 5 bases and the J gene lost 4 bases, with 18 bases spanning the gap. This CDR3 is built from 14 residues.

This clonotype was found many times. V gene TRBV23-1 combines with J gene TRBJ2-1; D is unclear. TRBV23-1 is assigned to the ORF class and has an uncertain function. The CDR3 is 18 amino acids. The V and J ends lost 3 bases and 1 base respectively, with 19 bases between them. CDR3 sequence reads: CASSHSPSGRQSYNEQFF. For the CDR3, the DNA is TGCGCCAGCAGTCATTCACCCTCCGGCAGGCAGTCCTACAATGAGCAGTTCTTC.

This rearrangement joins TRBV18 to TRBJ1-4, with D unresolved. V lost 4 bases, J lost 0 bases, and 12 bases lay in between. CDR1 and CDR2 (germline): KGHSH, LQKENI. CDR3 length equals 16 residues. CDR3 residues: CASSLRTAATNEKLFF. The CDR3 DNA follows: TGTGCCAGCTCACTACGGACGGCCGCAACTAATGAAAAACTGTTTTTT.

Worth noting for this clonotype: At one end, the junction sequence differs from germline, possibly due to a read error. This rearrangement joins TRBV4-3 to TRBJ2-1; TRBD2 aligns across 7 bases. Germline CDR1 LGHNA, CDR2 YSLEER. This CDR3 contains 16 residues. The CDR3 sequence: CVSSQARESSHNEQFF. CDR3 bases: TGCGTCAGCAGCCAGGCGCGGGAGAGCTCCCACAATGAGCAGTTCTTC.

J is TRBJ2-7 and V is TRBV9, with TRBD2 matching over 8 bases. Trimming at V came to 5 bases and at J to 5 bases, leaving 9 bases not matched to a gene. The V gene's germline CDR1 is SGDLS and CDR2 YYNGEE. This CDR3 is 14 amino acids long. CDR3 in amino acids: CASSFTGTSHEQYF. CDR3 bases: TGTGCCAGCAGTTTTACCGGGACTAGTCACGAGCAGTACTTC.

This clonotype was picked up a small number of times. J is TRBJ2-3 and V is TRBV29-1; the match to TRBD2 covers 8 bases. There are 14 residues in the CDR3. Trimming at V came to 7 bases and at J to 0 bases, leaving 6 bases not matched to a gene. Germline assignment: CDR1 SQVTM and CDR2 ANQGSEA. CDR3 protein: CSAGPSGSTDTQYF. DNA of the CDR3: TGCAGCGCGGGTCCTAGCGGGAGCACAGATACGCAGTATTTT.

This clonotype was seen many times. This rearrangement joins TRBV6-6 to TRBJ2-2, with 8 bases that match TRBD2. This CDR3 has 15 residues. J gave up 1 base and V 5 bases, and 3 bases lay outside the gene matches. Germline V gives CDR1 MNHNY, CDR2 SVGAGI (reference sequence). This CDR3 reads CASSASGRNTGELFF. In DNA form, the CDR3 reads TGTGCCAGCAGTGCCAGCGGGAGGAACACCGGGGAGCTGTTTTTT.

This clonotype was observed many times. The chain carries TRBV29-1 and TRBJ2-1; D remains unclear. The CDR3 extends over 16 amino acids. V shed 6 bases and J shed 0 bases, with 18 bases lying between them. Germline CDR1 SQVTM, CDR2 ANQGSEA. CDR3: CSVEPPLAGSYNEQFF. In nucleotides, the CDR3 is TGCAGCGTCGAACCGCCGTTAGCAGGCTCCTACAATGAGCAGTTCTTC.

Details on this clonotype: The likely explanation is a read error, given a far larger clone one base away. This chain connects TRBV6-1 to TRBJ1-1; tentatively, D is TRBD1 (6 bases). V was cut by 5 bases and J by 0 bases, with 22 bases left in between. The CDR3 is 18 amino acids. In germline, CDR1 is MNHNS, CDR2 SASEGT. For the CDR3, the DNA is TGTGCCAGCAGTTATATGGGGACACGGGGAAAGTTGAACACTGAAGCTTTCTTT. Its protein is CASSYMGTRGKLNTEAFF.

This clonotype was counted ten times or more. The chain recombines TRBV28 with TRBJ1-6; D is uncertain. CDR3 length: 12 amino acids. CDR1 is MDHEN, CDR2 SYDVKM, per germline. The V end was cut by 7 bases, the J end by 6 bases, with 7 bases between. The CDR3 DNA follows: TGTGCCAGCATGTCGTCTAATTCACCCCTCCACTTT. Residues: CASMSSNSPLHF.